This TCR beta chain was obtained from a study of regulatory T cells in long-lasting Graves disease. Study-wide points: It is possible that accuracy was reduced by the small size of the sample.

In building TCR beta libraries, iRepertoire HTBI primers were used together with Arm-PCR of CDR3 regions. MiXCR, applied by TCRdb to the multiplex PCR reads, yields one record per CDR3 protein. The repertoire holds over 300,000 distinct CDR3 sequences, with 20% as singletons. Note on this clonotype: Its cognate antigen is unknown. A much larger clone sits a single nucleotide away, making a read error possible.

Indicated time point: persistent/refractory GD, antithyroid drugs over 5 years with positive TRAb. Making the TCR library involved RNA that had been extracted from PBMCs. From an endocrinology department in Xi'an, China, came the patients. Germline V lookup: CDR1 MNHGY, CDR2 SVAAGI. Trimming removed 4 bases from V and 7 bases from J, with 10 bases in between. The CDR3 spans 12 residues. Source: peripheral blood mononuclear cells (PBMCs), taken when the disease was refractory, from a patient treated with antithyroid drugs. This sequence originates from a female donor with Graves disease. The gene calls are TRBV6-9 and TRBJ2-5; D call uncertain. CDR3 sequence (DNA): TGTGCCAGCAGTTTGCGGAAGGGGACCCAGTACTTC. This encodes CASSLRKGTQYF.